The TCR beta chain described here comes from a study of T cells in Graves' hyperthyroidism and ophthalmopathy. Study-level results: Stable hyperthyroidism was told apart from ophthalmopathy by a model built on 13 V-J features. Most thyroid clonotypes expanded above 0.001 were also detected in blood.

This clonotype has ten or more counts. Antigen unknown. The germline V gene has CDR1 SGHTA and CDR2 FQGNSA. The CDR3 sequence is 13 residues long. Trimming pared 3 bases from V and 1 base from J, leaving 5 bases between. TCR beta CDR3 regions were amplified from RNA. First-round RT-PCR with HTBI primers amplified the TCR CDR3 region. TCRdb reprocessed the multiplex PCR reads with MiXCR, giving one entry per CDR3 protein. This table has hundreds of thousands of distinct CDR3 sequences, just under 20% appearing once. Diagnosing involved the use of clinical symptoms, serum thyroxine and TRAb, thyroid ultrasound and orbital computed tomography.

Sequenced sample: blood. This sequence was found in a man aged 35 to 55 with Graves' ophthalmopathy. The chain links TRBV7-2 to TRBJ2-3; D not certain. The CDR3 is CASSFSGTDTQYF. CDR3 DNA sequence: TGTGCCAGCAGCTTTTCCGGCACAGATACGCAGTATTTT.